A single sample is the source of the 24 T cell receptor beta chains below, sequenced in a study of T cells after yellow fever vaccination. TCRdb reprocessed the 5' RACE reads with MiXCR, giving one entry per CDR3 protein. The table includes 200,000 to 250,000 distinct CDR3 sequences, around 7% detected once. Sequencing was performed on CD4+ T cells sorted from PBMCs, taken 15 days after the yellow fever booster vaccination. The receptors come from a young man who received the YFV17D yellow fever vaccine.

This clonotype was counted between two and nine times. This sequence joins TRBV20-1 and TRBJ2-7, with TRBD2 as a possible D gene (6 bases). Trimming shortened V by 2 bases and J by 4 bases, and 9 bases separated the two germline ends. The germline gives CDR1 DFQATT, CDR2 SNEGSKA (reference sequence). The CDR3 spans 12 residues. The DNA of the CDR3 is TGCAGTGCTAGACGGGAGAGTTACGAGCAGTACTTC. This sequence encodes CSARRESYEQYF.

This clonotype was found a few times. The chain couples TRBV30 to TRBJ1-1; D may be TRBD1 (5 bases). CDR1 GTSNPN and CDR2 SVGIG come from the germline V gene (reference sequence). The CDR3 is 12 residues long. V was cut by 8 bases and J by 8 bases, with 18 bases left in between. The CDR3 bases are TGTGCCCAGGGAGAGGGAGTGGGAGAAGCTTTCTTT. Residues: CAQGEGVGEAFF.

This clonotype was picked up many times. The chain joins TRBV20-1 to TRBJ1-1; tentative D call: TRBD1 (6 bases). V dropped 8 bases and J dropped 5 bases, with 12 bases sitting between them. This CDR3 has 11 amino acids. Looked up from germline, CDR1 is DFQATT and CDR2 is SNEGSKA (reference sequence). The CDR3 DNA follows: TGCAGTAAGAGGGGGGGGACTGAAGCTTTCTTT. Amino acids: CSKRGGTEAFF.

V and J are TRBV28 and TRBJ2-3; TRBD1 aligns across 10 bases. V trimming: 4 bases; J trimming: 14 bases; junction bases outside the gene matches: 18. CDR1 is MDHEN and CDR2 is SYDVKM in the germline V gene. This CDR3 has 16 residues. CDR3 sequence reads: CASSSLGQGTFIRTYF. Here the CDR3 DNA reads TGTGCCAGCAGTTCCCTGGGACAGGGGACCTTTATACGCACGTATTTT. Combining the CDR3 with reference TRBV28 and TRBJ2-3 gives the whole variable domain DVKVTQSSRYLVKRTGEKVFLECVQDMDHENMFWYRQDPGLGLRLIYFSYDVKMKEKGDIPEGYSVSREKKERFSLILESASTNQTSMYLCASSSLGQGTFIRTYFGPGTRLTVL.

The V and J genes are TRBV5-6 and TRBJ1-6; 8 bases are shared with TRBD1. V was clipped by 0 bases and J by 2 bases; unmatched bases: 4. The CDR3 totals 17 residues. The germline V gene encodes CDR1 SGHDT and CDR2 YYEEEE. The CDR3: CASSLAGQGTYNSPLHF. Here the CDR3 DNA reads TGTGCCAGCAGCTTGGCCGGACAGGGCACCTATAATTCACCCCTCCACTTT.

The sample holds a few counts of this clonotype. This rearrangement joins TRBV5-1 to TRBJ2-2; D remains ambiguous. The CDR3 sequence is 12 residues long. Looked up from germline, CDR1 is SGHRS and CDR2 is YFSETQ. Trimming left V 4 bases short and J 6 bases short, with 7 bases between. CDR3 sequence: CASSLLSGELFF. In nucleotides, the CDR3 is TGCGCCAGCAGCCTCTTGTCCGGGGAGCTGTTTTTT.

V is TRBV12-5 and J is TRBJ1-5; unclear D gene. Deletions cut 8 bases from V and 9 bases from J, with 14 bases between. The germline V gene has CDR1 LGHNT and CDR2 FRNRAP. The CDR3 runs 12 residues. The CDR3 DNA is TGTGCTAGTTCGACCCCGTCGGGGCCCCAGCATTTT. This gives the protein CASSTPSGPQHF.

V and J are TRBV30 and TRBJ2-1; 11 nucleotides match TRBD2. Looked up from germline, CDR1 is GTSNPN and CDR2 is SVGIG (reference sequence). This CDR3 has 14 residues. V was clipped by 5 bases and J by 4 bases; unmatched bases: 4. CDR3 in DNA: TGTGCCTGGGTAGCGGGAGGGCCGTACAATGAGCAGTTCTTC. Protein: CAWVAGGPYNEQFF.

The V call is TRBV4-1, the J call TRBJ2-3; TRBD2 aligns across 7 bases. There are 15 residues in the CDR3. V shed 0 bases, J shed 14 bases, and the junction held 14 bases outside the gene matches. The germline V gene encodes CDR1 MGHRA and CDR2 YSYEKL. CDR3 sequence: CASSQDYGGGPRGYF. The CDR3 nucleotides read TGCGCCAGCAGCCAAGATTACGGCGGGGGACCCCGAGGGTATTTT.

This chain joins TRBV9 and TRBJ1-1; D perhaps matches TRBD1 (6 bases). Between the trimmed V and J ends, which lost 4 bases and 5 bases, there was a span of 12 bases. CDR3 length: 13 residues. Germline-derived CDR1 and CDR2 are SGDLS and YYNGEE. The DNA for the CDR3 is TGTGCCAGCAGCCGGGGGCGGAGAACTGAAGCTTTCTTT. Its translation is CASSRGRRTEAFF. Full variable domain (missing parts from reference TRBV9 and TRBJ1-1): DSGVTQTPKHLITATGQRVTLRCSPRSGDLSVYWYQQSLDQGLQFLIQYYNGEERAKGNILERFSAQQFPDLHSELNLSSLELGDSALYFCASSRGRRTEAFFGQGTRLTVV.

This clonotype was counted only a few times. The chain links TRBV28 to TRBJ2-3; D is unresolved. Trimming took off 6 bases at V and 9 bases at J, with 13 bases between the two ends. The CDR3 contains 12 residues. The germline CDR1 and CDR2 sequences are MDHEN and SYDVKM. CDR3 loop: CASSSTPPTQYF. As DNA, the CDR3 is TGTGCCAGCAGCTCGACTCCTCCGACGCAGTATTTT. The entire variable domain, with the rest obtained from reference TRBV28 and TRBJ2-3, is as follows: DVKVTQSSRYLVKRTGEKVFLECVQDMDHENMFWYRQDPGLGLRLIYFSYDVKMKEKGDIPEGYSVSREKKERFSLILESASTNQTSMYLCASSSTPPTQYFGPGTRLTVL.

This clonotype was counted many times. The chain is built from TRBV7-2 and TRBJ1-5; possibly TRBD1 for D (5 bases). Germline lookup yields CDR1 SGHTA and CDR2 FQGNSA. This CDR3 has 14 residues. With 5 bases removed from V and 6 bases from J, the gap between germline ends came to 14 bases. As DNA, the CDR3 is TGTGCCAGCAGCCCCTCCTATGGGGGTCAGCCCCAGCATTTT. This gives the protein CASSPSYGGQPQHF.

This clonotype was observed many times. The rearrangement uses TRBV7-7 and TRBJ2-2; 7 bases agree with TRBD1. CDR3 length: 15 residues. CDR1 and CDR2 (germline): SSHAT, FNYEAQ (reference sequence). The junction had 4 bases not matched to a gene; V was cut back by 1 base and J by 5 bases. The CDR3 DNA sequence: TGTGCCAGCAGCTTAGTCGCGACAGGGACCGGGGAGCTGTTTTTT. Translated, it gives CASSLVATGTGELFF. Full variable domain (missing parts from reference TRBV7-7 and TRBJ2-2): GAGVSQSPRYKVTKRGQDVTLRCDPISSHATLYWYQQALGQGPEFLTYFNYEAQPDKSGLPSDRFSAERPEGSISTLTIQRTEQRDSAMYRCASSLVATGTGELFFGEGSRLTVL.

This clonotype was recorded at least ten times. The gene calls are TRBV12-3 or TRBV12-4 and TRBJ2-1; D might be TRBD2 (5 bases). V gave up 6 bases and J gave up 1 base, with 13 bases separating them. CDR3 length: 15 amino acids. The CDR3, as DNA: TGTGCCAGCAGCCCTGCCTCGGGATCCTACAATGAGCAGTTCTTC. Translated, it gives CASSPASGSYNEQFF.

This clonotype was recorded at least ten times. The CDR3 nucleotides read TGTGCCAGCAGCTTAGGGGGACATCCTGAAGCTTTCTTT. Protein: CASSLGGHPEAFF. The gene calls are TRBV7-9 and TRBJ1-1; D perhaps matches TRBD1 (6 bases). The germline V gene encodes CDR1 SEHNR and CDR2 FQNEAQ (reference sequence). V dropped 1 base and J dropped 6 bases, with 9 bases sitting between them. The CDR3 extends over 13 amino acids.

This clonotype was seen repeatedly, ten times or more. The chain recombines TRBV20-1 with TRBJ1-2, with D possibly being TRBD1 (5 bases). Trimming stripped 0 bases from V and 4 bases from J, with 15 bases between. Germline CDR1 is DFQATT and CDR2 is SNEGSKA (reference sequence). CDR3 length equals 15 residues. This chain's CDR3 is CSARDRETELYGYTF. CDR3 sequence (DNA): TGCAGTGCTAGAGATAGGGAGACAGAGCTCTATGGCTACACCTTC.

This clonotype was seen a handful of times. The V and J genes are TRBV14 and TRBJ2-1, with no clear D. V was pared by 0 bases and J by 1 base, with 7 bases between. Germline CDR1 SGHDN, CDR2 FVKESK. The CDR3 has 15 amino acids. CDR3 region: CASSQDRWSYNEQFF. In nucleotides, the CDR3 is TGTGCCAGCAGCCAAGATCGGTGGTCCTACAATGAGCAGTTCTTC.

The rearrangement uses TRBV20-1 and TRBJ2-7; either TRBD1 or TRBD2 may supply D (6 bases each). The CDR3 is 13 residues long. V was shortened by 6 bases and J by 0 bases, with 12 bases between the two germline ends. CDR1 and CDR2 from the germline V gene are DFQATT and SNEGSKA (reference sequence). As DNA, the CDR3 is TGCAGTGCCGCGGGACAAAGCTCCTACGAGCAGTACTTC. The encoded protein is CSAAGQSSYEQYF.

With regard to this clonotype: This may stem from a read error, because a much larger clone lies one nucleotide away. The V and J genes are TRBV7-9 and TRBJ2-7; possibly TRBD1 for D (5 bases). V lost 6 bases and J lost 0, with 12 bases in between. Germline lookup yields CDR1 SEHNR and CDR2 FQNEAQ (reference sequence). This CDR3 region has 14 residues. CDR3 in DNA: TGTGCCAGCAGATGGGCAGGGCCCTCCTACGAGCAGTACTTC. This codes for CASRWAGPSYEQYF.

This clonotype has just a few counts. A read error may produce the germline difference seen at one junction end. The chain recombines TRBV7-2 with TRBJ2-3; 13 bases are a match to TRBD2. The CDR3 spans 16 residues. Germline lookup yields CDR1 SGHTA and CDR2 FQGNSA. CDR3 in DNA: TGTGCCAGCACCTTAAGGACTAGCGGGAGTACTGATACGCAGTATTTT. Translation gives CASTLRTSGSTDTQYF.

This clonotype occurred a few times. The chain joins TRBV4-3 to TRBJ1-2; a weak D match, TRBD1 (5 bases). The CDR3 length is 16 residues. The V end lost 0 bases, the J end lost 8 bases, and 19 bases lay between the germline ends. Germline assignment: CDR1 LGHNA and CDR2 YSLEER. CDR3 sequence reads: CASSQDWDGRVGGYTF. The CDR3 DNA is TGCGCCAGCAGCCAAGATTGGGACGGGCGAGTAGGCGGCTACACCTTC.

The sample holds many counts of this clonotype. The chain's CDR3 is CASSLIQGGEAFF. The CDR3, as DNA: TGTGCCAGCAGTTTGATTCAGGGGGGTGAAGCTTTCTTT. The chain links TRBV6-5 to TRBJ1-1; 7 bases align to TRBD1. Germline-derived CDR1 and CDR2 are MNHEY and SVGAGI. The V and J ends lost 4 bases and 7 bases, in that order; junction bases with no gene match: 6. This CDR3 has 13 amino acids.

The sample holds a few counts of this clonotype. The chain employs TRBV19 and TRBJ1-5, with D hard to call. The V and J ends lost 3 bases and 4 bases respectively, with 19 bases between them. The CDR3 runs 17 residues. Germline CDR1 LNHDA, CDR2 SQIVND (reference sequence). The CDR3 region has the DNA TGTGCCAGTAGTATTGAGCGGGCAGGAAGACTTAATCAGCCCCAGCATTTT. This encodes CASSIERAGRLNQPQHF.

V and J are TRBV20-1 and TRBJ1-2; D is unclear. The CDR3 consists of 12 residues. V shed 3 bases and J shed 1 base, with 6 bases lying between them. From germline, CDR1 is DFQATT and CDR2 SNEGSKA (reference sequence). CDR3 amino acids: CSASGYNYGYTF. CDR3 DNA: TGCAGTGCTAGTGGGTATAACTATGGCTACACCTTC.